This T cell receptor (beta chain) emerged from a study of T-cell memory formation after mild COVID-19. TCRdb ran MiXCR on the 5' RACE reads and lists one entry per CDR3 protein. The data show 550,000 to 700,000 distinct CDR3 sequences, about 20% seen once. This clonotype has a handful of counts. The sample consisted of PBMCs or a T cell subset sorted from them (not recorded which). This TCR was recovered from an adult woman who had mild COVID-19 (a few samples of this study predate the infection). Cell type and time point are not known.

CDR3 nucleotides: TGTGCCAGCAGCTTACCCGGGAGCGGGATCTACGAGCAGTACTTC. It is translated as CASSLPGSGIYEQYF. The rearrangement uses TRBV7-2 and TRBJ2-7; 7 bases match TRBD2. This CDR3 has 15 residues. The germline V gene has CDR1 SGHTA and CDR2 FQGNSA. The trim removed 2 bases at V and 3 bases at J, leaving 7 bases unmatched.